In its sample, the clone carrying this TCR beta chain was seen a few times. The sample belongs to a study of T cells after yellow fever vaccination. TCRdb re-analysed the 5' RACE reads in MiXCR, keeping a single row per CDR3 protein. The sample records some 320,000 distinct CDR3 sequences, around 4.4% being singletons. Sample: PBMCs, taken 15 days after the yellow fever booster vaccination. This sequence originates from a man aged 18 to 30 who received the YFV17D yellow fever vaccine.

In DNA, the CDR3 is TGCGCCAGCAGCTTGGCTCCCGGGACAGGGGCTAACTATGGCTACACCTTC. This sequence encodes CASSLAPGTGANYGYTF. The genes are TRBV5-1 and TRBJ1-2, with 10 bases that match TRBD1. The CDR3 runs 17 residues. Trimming removed 0 bases from V and 0 bases from J; junction bases left unmatched: 5. Per germline, CDR1 SGHRS and CDR2 YFSETQ.